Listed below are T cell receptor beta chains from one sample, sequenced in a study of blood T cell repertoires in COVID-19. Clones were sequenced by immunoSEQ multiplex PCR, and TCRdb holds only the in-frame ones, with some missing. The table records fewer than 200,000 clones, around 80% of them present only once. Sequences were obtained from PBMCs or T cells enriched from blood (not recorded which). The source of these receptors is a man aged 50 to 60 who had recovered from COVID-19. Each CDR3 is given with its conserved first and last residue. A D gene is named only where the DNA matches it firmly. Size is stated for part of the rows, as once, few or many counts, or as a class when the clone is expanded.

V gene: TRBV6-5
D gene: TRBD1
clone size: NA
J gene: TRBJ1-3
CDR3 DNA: TGTGCCAGCAGTTCCCACGGACAGGAGAATGTCAACACCATATATTTT
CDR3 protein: CASSSHGQENVNTIYF

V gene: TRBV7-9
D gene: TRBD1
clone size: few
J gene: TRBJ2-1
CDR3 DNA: TGTGCCAGCAGCCCCGGGACAGGGGAGCCTCGGCCGTTCTTC
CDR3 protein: CASSPGTGEPRPFF

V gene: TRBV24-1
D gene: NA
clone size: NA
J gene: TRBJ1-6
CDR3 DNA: TGTGCCACCAGTGCGGGGTGGAATTCACCCCTCCACTTT
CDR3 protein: CATSAGWNSPLHF

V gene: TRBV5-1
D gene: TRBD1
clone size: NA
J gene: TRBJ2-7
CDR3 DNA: TGCGCCAGCAGCACCGGGACAGGCTACTACGAGCAGTACTTC
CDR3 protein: CASSTGTGYYEQYF

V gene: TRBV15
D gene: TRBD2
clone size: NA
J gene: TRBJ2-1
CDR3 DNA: TGTGCCACCAGCAGTCTAGCGGGGTTGAGGAATGAGCAGTTCTTC
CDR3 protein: CATSSLAGLRNEQFF

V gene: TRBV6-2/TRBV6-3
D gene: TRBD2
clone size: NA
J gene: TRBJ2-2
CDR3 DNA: TGTGCCAGCAGTTATCTCCCGGGAGGGGTGAACACCGGGGAGCTGTTTTTT
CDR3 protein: CASSYLPGGVNTGELFF

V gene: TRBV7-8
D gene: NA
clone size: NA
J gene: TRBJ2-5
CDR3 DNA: TGTGCCAGCAGCAGAGGGGGGGGCCAAGAGACCCAGTACTTC
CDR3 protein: CASSRGGGQETQYF

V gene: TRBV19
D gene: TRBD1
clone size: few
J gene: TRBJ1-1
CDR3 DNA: TGTGCCAGTAGCAAGGACAGGCGGGTCACTGAAGCTTTCTTT
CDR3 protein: CASSKDRRVTEAFF

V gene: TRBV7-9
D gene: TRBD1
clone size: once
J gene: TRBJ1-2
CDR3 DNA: TGTGCCAGCAGCTCGTGGGACAGGGGAGATTACGGCTACACCTTC
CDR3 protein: CASSSWDRGDYGYTF

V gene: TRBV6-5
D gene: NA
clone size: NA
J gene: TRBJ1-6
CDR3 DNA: TGTGCCAGCAGTCCTAACAGGGATTCACCCCTCCACTTT
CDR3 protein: CASSPNRDSPLHF

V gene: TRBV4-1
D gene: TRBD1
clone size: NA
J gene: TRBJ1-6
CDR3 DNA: TGCGCCAGCAGCGAGTCCGTGGGGACAGGGAATCACTCACCCCTCCACTTT
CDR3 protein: CASSESVGTGNHSPLHF

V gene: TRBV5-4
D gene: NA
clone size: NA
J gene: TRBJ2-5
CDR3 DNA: TGTGCCAGCAGCTTGGGGCGTGCCGGGTACCAAGAGACCCAGTACTTC
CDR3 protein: CASSLGRAGYQETQYF